The present T cell receptor (beta chain) was sequenced within a study of T cell responses to AZD1222 COVID-19 vaccine. Study-wide results and caveats: Clonal diversity was possibly underestimated, and the donors were mostly white British, with more females.

Concerning this clone: What it binds is not known.

Germline CDR1 and CDR2: KGHDR and SFDVKD. This CDR3 region has 15 residues. V was trimmed by 3 bases and J by 5 bases, leaving 15 bases between them. TCRdb's copy holds only in-frame clones and misses some; the assay was immunoSEQ multiplex PCR. The sample has 110,000 to 150,000 clones; just over 90% are singletons. The clonotype comes from an adult in good health. V and J are TRBV24-1 and TRBJ2-5; possibly TRBD2 for D (6 bases). The source was peripheral blood, collected on day 0 of MenACWY control vaccination. The CDR3: CATSDPQTSSETQYF. The CDR3 DNA reads as TGTGCCACCAGTGATCCTCAGACTAGTTCGGAGACCCAGTACTTC.